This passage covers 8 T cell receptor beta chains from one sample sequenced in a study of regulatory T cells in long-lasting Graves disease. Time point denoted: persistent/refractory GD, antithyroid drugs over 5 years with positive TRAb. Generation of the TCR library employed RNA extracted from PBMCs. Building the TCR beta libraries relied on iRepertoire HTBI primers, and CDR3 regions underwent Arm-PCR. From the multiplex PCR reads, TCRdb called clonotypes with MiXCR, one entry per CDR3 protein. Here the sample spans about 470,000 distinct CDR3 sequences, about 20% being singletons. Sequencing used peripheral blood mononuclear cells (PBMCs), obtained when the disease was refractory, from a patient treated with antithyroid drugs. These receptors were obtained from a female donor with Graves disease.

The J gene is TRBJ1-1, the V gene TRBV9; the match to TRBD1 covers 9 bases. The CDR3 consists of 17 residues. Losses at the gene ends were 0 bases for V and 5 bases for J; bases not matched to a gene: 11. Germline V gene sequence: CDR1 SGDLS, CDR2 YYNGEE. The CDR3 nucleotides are TGTGCCAGCAGCGTAGACCCGGGACAGGGCGGGAGGACTGAAGCTTTCTTT. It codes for CASSVDPGQGGRTEAFF. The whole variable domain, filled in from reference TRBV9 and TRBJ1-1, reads DSGVTQTPKHLITATGQRVTLRCSPRSGDLSVYWYQQSLDQGLQFLIQYYNGEERAKGNILERFSAQQFPDLHSELNLSSLELGDSALYFCASSVDPGQGGRTEAFFGQGTRLTVV.

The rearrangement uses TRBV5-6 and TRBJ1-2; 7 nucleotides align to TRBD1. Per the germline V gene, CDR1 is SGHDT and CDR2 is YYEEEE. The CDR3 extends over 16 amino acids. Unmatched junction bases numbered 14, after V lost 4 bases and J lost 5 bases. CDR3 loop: CASSPLGQADVYGYTF. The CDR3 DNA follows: TGTGCCAGCAGCCCCCTAGGACAGGCGGATGTTTATGGCTACACCTTC.

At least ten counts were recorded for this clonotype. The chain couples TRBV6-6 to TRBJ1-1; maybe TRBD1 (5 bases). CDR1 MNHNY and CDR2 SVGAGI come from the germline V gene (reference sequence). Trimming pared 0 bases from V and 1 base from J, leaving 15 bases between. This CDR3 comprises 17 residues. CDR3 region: CASSYSGMRGANTEAFF. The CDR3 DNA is TGTGCCAGCAGTTACTCGGGGATGAGGGGTGCGAACACTGAAGCTTTCTTT.

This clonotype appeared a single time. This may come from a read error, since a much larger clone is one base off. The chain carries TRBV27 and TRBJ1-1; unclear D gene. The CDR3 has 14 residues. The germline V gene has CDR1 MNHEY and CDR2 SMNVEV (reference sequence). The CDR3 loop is CASGLTTMDTEAFF. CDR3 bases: TGTGCCAGCGGTTTAACCACCATGGACACTGAAGCTTTCTTT.

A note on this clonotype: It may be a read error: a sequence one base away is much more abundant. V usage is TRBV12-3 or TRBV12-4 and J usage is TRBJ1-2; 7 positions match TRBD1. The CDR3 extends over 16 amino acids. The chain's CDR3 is CANSSTGTVTLYGYTF. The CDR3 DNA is TGTGCCAACAGTTCCACCGGGACAGTAACACTCTATGGCTACACCTTC.

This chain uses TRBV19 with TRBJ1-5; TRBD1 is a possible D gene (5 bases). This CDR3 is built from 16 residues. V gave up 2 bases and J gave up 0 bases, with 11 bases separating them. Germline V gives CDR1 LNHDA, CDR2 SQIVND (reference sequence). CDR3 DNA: TGTGCCAGTAGTATAATTTCTGGGGGTAGCAATCAGCCCCAGCATTTT. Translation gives CASSIISGGSNQPQHF.

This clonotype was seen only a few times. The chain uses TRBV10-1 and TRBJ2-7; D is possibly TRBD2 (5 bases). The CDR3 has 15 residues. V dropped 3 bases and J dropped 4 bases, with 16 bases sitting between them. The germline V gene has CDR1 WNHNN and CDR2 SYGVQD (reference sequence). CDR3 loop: CASSDEFGVPYEQYF. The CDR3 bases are TGCGCCAGCAGTGATGAATTCGGGGTACCTTACGAGCAGTACTTC.

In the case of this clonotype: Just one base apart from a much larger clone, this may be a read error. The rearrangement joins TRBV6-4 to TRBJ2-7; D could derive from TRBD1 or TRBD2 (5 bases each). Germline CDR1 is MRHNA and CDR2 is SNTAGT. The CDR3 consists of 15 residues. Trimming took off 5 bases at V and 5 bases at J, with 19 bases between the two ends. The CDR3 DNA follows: TGTGCCAGCAGTTACTGGTTGGGGGACGGGAACGAGCAGTACTTC. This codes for CASSYWLGDGNEQYF.